The 5 T cell receptor beta chains below come from one sample, sequenced in a study of blood T cells in healthy people across ages (dated by TCRdb to the mid-2010s). Receptors were amplified or captured by 5' RACE. Instrument on record: Illumina HiSeq 2500. A second PCR of roughly 6 to 11 cycles was run with a J-beta primer mix and a sample-barcoded 5' primer. TCRdb applied fastp at Q25 and MiXCR to the public reads, then kept only in-frame beta chains. Each entry merges the rows of one CDR3 protein and shows their most common DNA and genes. The sample table shows about 930,000 distinct CDR3 sequences, and 25% to 30% are seen once. In total, the top ten clones hold roughly a tenth of the sample. This sample also appeared in a second study, on T cells of mothers and their children.

The sample comprised blood. The receptors come from a woman aged 35 to 49 in good health.

This clonotype was counted many times. The chain carries TRBV7-8 and TRBJ2-7; D is perhaps TRBD1 (6 bases). The CDR3 has 14 residues. CDR1 SGHVS and CDR2 FQNEAQ come from the germline V gene. Trimming pared 1 base from V and 2 bases from J, leaving 9 bases between. CDR3 sequence reads: CASSLEWTAYEQYF. In DNA form, the CDR3 reads TGTGCCAGCAGCTTAGAGTGGACAGCCTACGAGCAGTACTTC.

The chain joins TRBV6-1 to TRBJ2-2; possible D gene TRBD2, 5 bases. The CDR3 is 14 amino acids. Per the germline V gene, CDR1 is MNHNS and CDR2 is SASEGT. V lost 2 bases to trimming and J lost 3 bases, with 7 bases between them. CDR3 nucleotides: TGTGCCAGCAGTGAAATGCGGGACACCGGGGAGCTGTTTTTT. Its translation: CASSEMRDTGELFF.

This clonotype appeared many times. The V and J genes are TRBV5-6 and TRBJ2-5; 8 bases align to TRBD1. The CDR3 spans 16 residues. Germline loops: CDR1 SGHDT, CDR2 YYEEEE. V lost 2 bases, J lost 4 bases, and 10 bases stayed unmatched. CDR3 in DNA: TGTGCCAGCAGCTTAATTGGGCGAGGACAGGGAGAGACCCAGTACTTC. Translated: CASSLIGRGQGETQYF.

The CDR3 loop reads CAISEVRGTEAFF. The CDR3 DNA sequence: TGTGCCATCAGTGAGGTACGGGGAACTGAAGCTTTCTTT. The chain couples TRBV10-3 to TRBJ1-1; D gene unclear. The CDR3 contains 13 residues. V shed 2 bases and J shed 5 bases, with 9 bases lying between them. Germline V gives CDR1 ENHRY, CDR2 SYGVKD.

V and J are TRBV4-3 and TRBJ2-1, with D hard to call. V lost 3 bases, J lost 0 bases, and 9 bases lay in between. This CDR3 is 15 amino acids long. Germline V gene sequence: CDR1 LGHNA, CDR2 YSLEER. In DNA form, the CDR3 reads TGCGCCAGCAGCCAGTTTGGGTCCTCCTACAATGAGCAGTTCTTC. Translation gives CASSQFGSSYNEQFF.